This TCR beta chain came from a study of blood T cell repertoires in COVID-19 (dated by TCRdb to 2020 to 2022). The study in broad terms: Samples from collaborators originated in the United States, Italy and Spain and spanned both the acute and convalescent phases of COVID-19. Where HLA class I and class II types were available, the types were taken from metadata supplied by the sample provider, not from assay-based typing. Nearly every sample came with metadata listing a de-identified subject ID, COVID-19 status, age in years and sex. The samples were drawn from the first 160 participants of the ongoing ImmuneRACE study and from roughly 1,300 subjects provided by 6 global collaborators. The repertoires were released in a freely available public database meant as a resource for research on the immune response to SARS-CoV-2. The material from the prospective study consisted of cDNA or gDNA derived from T cells, B-cell-depleted T cells, or PBMCs. Deeply sampled blood TCRbeta repertoires from subjects exposed to, actively infected with, or recovered from COVID-19 were included in the dataset.

The CDR3, from cysteine to phenylalanine, totals 17 residues. The read is trimmed to its CDR3 DNA, 51 bases read in frame from base 1. The V end gives up 4 bases and the J end 6 bases, leaving 17 bases in the junction not matched to a gene. As to this clone: It has no known antigen specificity. No qualities accompany the bases; no much larger clone lies one base away.

On the study overall, not on this receptor specifically: The quantity of clinical and demographic metadata differed by source and by participant and was supplied without curation.

Participants in the prospective study were aged roughly 18 to 100 years, lived in some 24 United States geographic areas, and enrolled through a virtual design. In the prospective study, cohorts were assigned on the basis of participant-reported clinical history obtained from a screening survey and a study questionnaire. Mobile phlebotomists in the prospective study collected whole blood, serum and a nasopharyngeal or oropharyngeal swab from every participant. Participants in the prospective study had the option to provide additional blood draws and questionnaires over an approximately 2-month period. Before DNA extraction, prospective study blood samples were shipped either frozen or at room temperature. TCRbeta CDR3 regions were amplified from genomic DNA using the immunoSEQ Assay, a bias-controlled multiplex PCR. On the authors' methods: Nucleated cell counts per sample were estimated from amplification of reference gene primers within the assay. To quantify the absolute abundance of each unique TCRbeta CDR3 rearrangement, sequence reads were collapsed and filtered. Productive Simpson clonality was computed per sample as the square root of Simpson's diversity index over productive rearrangements. Here the immuneACCESS table is served through TCRdb, limited to in-frame sequences with V and J called. Missing clones are a known gap in these copies; in checked studies unresolved V genes cover under half, and the rest lacks a known reason. V and J calls and clone size are copied from that table; D and trimming were computed from the DNA. Within this sample are under 250,000 clones, with 65% to 90% of them counted one time only. The ten most abundant clones make up approximately 8.2% of the sample.

This sequence uses TRBV23-1 and TRBJ1-2, with 7 bases in between that match TRBD1. TRBV23-1 is an ORF; its function is uncertain. Sequenced material: PBMCs or T cells enriched from blood (not recorded which). The clonotype originates from a woman in her 50s with acute COVID-19. Read as DNA, the sequence is TGCGCCAGCAGTCGAAACGAACAGGGGTGCCGGGGTGATGGCTACACCTTC. Its protein product is CASSRNEQGCRGDGYTF.